This TCR beta chain was captured in a study of blood T cell repertoires in COVID-19. Study background: The study drew acute and convalescent COVID-19 samples from the United States, Italy and Spain. Sources were T cells, B-cell-depleted T cells, or PBMCs; the material itself was cDNA or gDNA.

Data came from immunoSEQ multiplex PCR; TCRdb stores just in-frame clones and leaves some out. The sample yields approximately 180,000 clones, more than 85% seen once. Concerning this clone: Other nucleotide sequences from this sample produce the same CDR3.

Trimming shortened V by 1 base and J by 1 base, and 10 bases separated the two germline ends. The CDR3 has 14 residues. Germline V CDR1 and CDR2: GTSNPN, SVGIG (reference sequence). The TCR was taken from a human donor with acute COVID-19. The donor label of this sample is uncertain. The chain recombines TRBV30 with TRBJ1-1; possibly TRBD1 for D (6 bases). Material: PBMCs or T cells enriched from blood (not recorded which). CDR3 residues: CAWSARGGNTEAFF. The CDR3 DNA reads as TGTGCCTGGAGTGCCCGAGGGGGGAACACTGAAGCTTTCTTT.